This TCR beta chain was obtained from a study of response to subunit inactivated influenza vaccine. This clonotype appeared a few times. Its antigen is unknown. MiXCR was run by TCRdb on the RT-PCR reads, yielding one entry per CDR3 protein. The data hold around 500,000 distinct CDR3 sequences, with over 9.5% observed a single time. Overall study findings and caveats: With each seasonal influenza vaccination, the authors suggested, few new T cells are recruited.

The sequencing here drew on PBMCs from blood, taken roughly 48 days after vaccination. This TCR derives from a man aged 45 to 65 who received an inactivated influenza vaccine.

The CDR3 sequence: CASSPLGQLTVPIQYF. The CDR3 DNA reads TGTGCCAGCTCACCACTTGGGCAGTTAACAGTTCCCATTCAGTACTTC. V is TRBV18 and J is TRBJ2-4; D gene ambiguous. The germline V gene has CDR1 KGHSH and CDR2 LQKENI. V was trimmed by 1 base and J by 9 bases, leaving 19 bases between them. This CDR3 spans 16 amino acids.